This T cell receptor (beta chain) stems from a study of T-cell memory formation after mild COVID-19. Study context: There were largely donor-specific TCR clusters. Overall study results and limits: Whether day 37 second-wave clones are SARS-CoV-2-specific was not confirmed. From day 15 to 85, contracting clones were balanced between CD4 and CD8, whereas later expanders leaned toward CD4+.

This clonotype was found a few times. Its target is unknown. In germline, CDR1 is DFQATT, CDR2 SNEGSKA (reference sequence). This CDR3 region has 13 residues. V was pared by 3 bases and J by 6 bases, with 3 bases of the junction left unmatched. The authors produced TCR alpha and TCR beta cDNA libraries with sample barcodes and UMIs by 5'RACE using constant-segment primers. TCRdb reprocessed the 5' RACE reads via MiXCR and lists one record per CDR3 protein. Of about 360,000 distinct CDR3 sequences in the sample, under 15% were seen once. The clonotype originates from a man aged 18-30 years who had mild COVID-19 (a few samples of this study predate the infection). Cell type and time point are not known. Sequenced input: PBMCs or a T cell subset sorted from them (not recorded which). The chain is built from TRBV20-1 and TRBJ1-5; TRBD1 aligns across 9 bases. CDR3 protein: CSASPDRGQPQHF. CDR3 sequence (DNA): TGCAGTGCTAGCCCGGACAGGGGTCAGCCCCAGCATTTT.